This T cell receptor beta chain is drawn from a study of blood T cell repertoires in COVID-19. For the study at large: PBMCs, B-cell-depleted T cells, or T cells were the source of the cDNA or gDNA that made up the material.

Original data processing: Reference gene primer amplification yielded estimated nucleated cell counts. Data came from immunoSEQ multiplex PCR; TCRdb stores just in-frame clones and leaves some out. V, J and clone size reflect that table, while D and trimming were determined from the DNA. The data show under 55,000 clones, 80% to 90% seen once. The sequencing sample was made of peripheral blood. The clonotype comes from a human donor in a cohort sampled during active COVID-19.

The CDR3 DNA reads as TGCGCCAGCAGCCTAGCGGGGGGGACAGATACGCAGTATTTT. It translates to CASSLAGGTDTQYF. V is TRBV5-1 and J is TRBJ2-3, with 12 bases identical to TRBD2. Trimming took 4 bases from V and 3 from J; bases not matched to a gene: 0. The CDR3 sequence is 14 residues long. Germline values: CDR1 SGHRS, CDR2 YFSETQ.